The 8 T cell receptor beta chains in this list originate from one sample, sequenced in a study of CD8+ T cells in alopecia areata. Treatment: oral pan-JAK inhibitor, 5-10 mg twice daily. Investigators isolated RNA and reverse transcribed it into cDNA to act as the sequencing template. Libraries were prepared by immunoSEQ multiplex PCR; TCRdb keeps only in-frame clonotypes and omits some of them. The repertoire holds over 150,000 clones, with about 60% as singletons. The input for sequencing was CD8+ T cells sorted from blood, taken at week 24, from a patient treated with tofacitinib. All receptors derive from a human donor with alopecia areata.

This chain connects TRBV20-1 to TRBJ2-2; D not certain. The germline gives CDR1 DFQATT, CDR2 SNEGSKA (reference sequence). This CDR3 spans 11 amino acids. The V end was cut by 3 bases, the J end by 3 bases, with 2 bases between. DNA of the CDR3: TGCAGTGCTAGCTACACCGGGGAGCTGTTTTTT. Amino acid sequence: CSASYTGELFF.

The chain links TRBV11-2 to TRBJ2-3; perhaps TRBD2 as D (5 bases). CDR1 is SGHAT, CDR2 FQNNGV, per germline. The CDR3 has 15 amino acids. Trimming left V 1 base short and J 7 bases short, with 15 bases between. CDR3 coding DNA: TGTGCCAGCAGCTTAGGGACTTTCCAACAGAATACGCAGTATTTT. Amino acid sequence: CASSLGTFQQNTQYF.

This clone appeared once. V usage is TRBV4-1 and J usage is TRBJ1-2; possibly TRBD1 for D (5 bases). The CDR3 sequence is 13 residues long. Trimming cost V 2 bases and J 8 bases, with 12 bases left between them. The V gene's germline CDR1 is MGHRA and CDR2 YSYEKL. The CDR3 coding sequence is TGCGCCAGCAGCCAACTAAGGGGAGGGGGCTACACCTTC. Translated, it gives CASSQLRGGGYTF.

The rearrangement uses TRBV6-5 and TRBJ2-3; TRBD2 aligns across 7 bases. Germline trimming cut 11 bases from V and 1 base from J; bases unmatched to any gene: 9. CDR3 length: 14 residues. Germline loops: CDR1 MNHEY, CDR2 SVGAGI. This chain's CDR3 is CALDWEGCTDTQYF. The DNA of the CDR3 is TGTGCCCTGGACTGGGAGGGATGCACAGATACGCAGTATTTT.

The chain is built from TRBV11-2 and TRBJ2-3, with 7 bases lining up with TRBD1. Germline loops: CDR1 SGHAT, CDR2 FQNNGV. The trim removed 5 bases at V and 2 bases at J, leaving 13 bases unmatched. CDR3 length: 17 residues. The CDR3 nucleotides are TGTGCCAGCAGCCCTCGGCCCTCAGGGGGTGTCACAGATACGCAGTATTTT. This translates into CASSPRPSGGVTDTQYF.

The chain links TRBV5-6 to TRBJ1-5; 7 nucleotides match TRBD1. The length of the CDR3 is 13 residues. Looked up from germline, CDR1 is SGHDT and CDR2 is YYEEEE. Losses at the gene ends were 5 bases for V and 6 bases for J; bases not matched to a gene: 5. CDR3 residues: CASSPGGSQPQHF. CDR3 nucleotide sequence: TGTGCCAGCAGTCCAGGGGGTTCTCAGCCCCAGCATTTT. Drawing the rest from reference TRBV5-6 and TRBJ1-5, the complete variable domain is DAGVTQSPTHLIKTRGQQVTLRCSPKSGHDTVSWYQQALGQGPQFIFQYYEEEERQRGNFPDRFSGHQFPNYSSELNVNALLLGDSALYLCASSPGGSQPQHFGDGTRLSIL.

The rearrangement joins TRBV4-2 to TRBJ2-3; TRBD2 is a possible D gene (6 bases). The CDR3 extends over 15 amino acids. The V gene's germline CDR1 is LGHNA and CDR2 YNFKEQ. V lost 4 bases to trimming and J lost 0 bases, with 11 bases between them. The CDR3 spells CASSPRGESTDTQYF. The CDR3 nucleotides read TGTGCCAGCAGCCCCCGCGGGGAGAGCACAGATACGCAGTATTTT.

The rearrangement uses TRBV6-5 and TRBJ1-2; possibly TRBD1 for D (6 bases). V shed 6 bases and J shed 3 bases, with 11 bases lying between them. Germline CDR1 and CDR2: MNHEY and SVGAGI. The CDR3 consists of 13 residues. Here the CDR3 reads CASSLQGDYGYTF. In nucleotides, the CDR3 is TGTGCCAGCAGCCTACAGGGCGACTATGGCTACACCTTC.